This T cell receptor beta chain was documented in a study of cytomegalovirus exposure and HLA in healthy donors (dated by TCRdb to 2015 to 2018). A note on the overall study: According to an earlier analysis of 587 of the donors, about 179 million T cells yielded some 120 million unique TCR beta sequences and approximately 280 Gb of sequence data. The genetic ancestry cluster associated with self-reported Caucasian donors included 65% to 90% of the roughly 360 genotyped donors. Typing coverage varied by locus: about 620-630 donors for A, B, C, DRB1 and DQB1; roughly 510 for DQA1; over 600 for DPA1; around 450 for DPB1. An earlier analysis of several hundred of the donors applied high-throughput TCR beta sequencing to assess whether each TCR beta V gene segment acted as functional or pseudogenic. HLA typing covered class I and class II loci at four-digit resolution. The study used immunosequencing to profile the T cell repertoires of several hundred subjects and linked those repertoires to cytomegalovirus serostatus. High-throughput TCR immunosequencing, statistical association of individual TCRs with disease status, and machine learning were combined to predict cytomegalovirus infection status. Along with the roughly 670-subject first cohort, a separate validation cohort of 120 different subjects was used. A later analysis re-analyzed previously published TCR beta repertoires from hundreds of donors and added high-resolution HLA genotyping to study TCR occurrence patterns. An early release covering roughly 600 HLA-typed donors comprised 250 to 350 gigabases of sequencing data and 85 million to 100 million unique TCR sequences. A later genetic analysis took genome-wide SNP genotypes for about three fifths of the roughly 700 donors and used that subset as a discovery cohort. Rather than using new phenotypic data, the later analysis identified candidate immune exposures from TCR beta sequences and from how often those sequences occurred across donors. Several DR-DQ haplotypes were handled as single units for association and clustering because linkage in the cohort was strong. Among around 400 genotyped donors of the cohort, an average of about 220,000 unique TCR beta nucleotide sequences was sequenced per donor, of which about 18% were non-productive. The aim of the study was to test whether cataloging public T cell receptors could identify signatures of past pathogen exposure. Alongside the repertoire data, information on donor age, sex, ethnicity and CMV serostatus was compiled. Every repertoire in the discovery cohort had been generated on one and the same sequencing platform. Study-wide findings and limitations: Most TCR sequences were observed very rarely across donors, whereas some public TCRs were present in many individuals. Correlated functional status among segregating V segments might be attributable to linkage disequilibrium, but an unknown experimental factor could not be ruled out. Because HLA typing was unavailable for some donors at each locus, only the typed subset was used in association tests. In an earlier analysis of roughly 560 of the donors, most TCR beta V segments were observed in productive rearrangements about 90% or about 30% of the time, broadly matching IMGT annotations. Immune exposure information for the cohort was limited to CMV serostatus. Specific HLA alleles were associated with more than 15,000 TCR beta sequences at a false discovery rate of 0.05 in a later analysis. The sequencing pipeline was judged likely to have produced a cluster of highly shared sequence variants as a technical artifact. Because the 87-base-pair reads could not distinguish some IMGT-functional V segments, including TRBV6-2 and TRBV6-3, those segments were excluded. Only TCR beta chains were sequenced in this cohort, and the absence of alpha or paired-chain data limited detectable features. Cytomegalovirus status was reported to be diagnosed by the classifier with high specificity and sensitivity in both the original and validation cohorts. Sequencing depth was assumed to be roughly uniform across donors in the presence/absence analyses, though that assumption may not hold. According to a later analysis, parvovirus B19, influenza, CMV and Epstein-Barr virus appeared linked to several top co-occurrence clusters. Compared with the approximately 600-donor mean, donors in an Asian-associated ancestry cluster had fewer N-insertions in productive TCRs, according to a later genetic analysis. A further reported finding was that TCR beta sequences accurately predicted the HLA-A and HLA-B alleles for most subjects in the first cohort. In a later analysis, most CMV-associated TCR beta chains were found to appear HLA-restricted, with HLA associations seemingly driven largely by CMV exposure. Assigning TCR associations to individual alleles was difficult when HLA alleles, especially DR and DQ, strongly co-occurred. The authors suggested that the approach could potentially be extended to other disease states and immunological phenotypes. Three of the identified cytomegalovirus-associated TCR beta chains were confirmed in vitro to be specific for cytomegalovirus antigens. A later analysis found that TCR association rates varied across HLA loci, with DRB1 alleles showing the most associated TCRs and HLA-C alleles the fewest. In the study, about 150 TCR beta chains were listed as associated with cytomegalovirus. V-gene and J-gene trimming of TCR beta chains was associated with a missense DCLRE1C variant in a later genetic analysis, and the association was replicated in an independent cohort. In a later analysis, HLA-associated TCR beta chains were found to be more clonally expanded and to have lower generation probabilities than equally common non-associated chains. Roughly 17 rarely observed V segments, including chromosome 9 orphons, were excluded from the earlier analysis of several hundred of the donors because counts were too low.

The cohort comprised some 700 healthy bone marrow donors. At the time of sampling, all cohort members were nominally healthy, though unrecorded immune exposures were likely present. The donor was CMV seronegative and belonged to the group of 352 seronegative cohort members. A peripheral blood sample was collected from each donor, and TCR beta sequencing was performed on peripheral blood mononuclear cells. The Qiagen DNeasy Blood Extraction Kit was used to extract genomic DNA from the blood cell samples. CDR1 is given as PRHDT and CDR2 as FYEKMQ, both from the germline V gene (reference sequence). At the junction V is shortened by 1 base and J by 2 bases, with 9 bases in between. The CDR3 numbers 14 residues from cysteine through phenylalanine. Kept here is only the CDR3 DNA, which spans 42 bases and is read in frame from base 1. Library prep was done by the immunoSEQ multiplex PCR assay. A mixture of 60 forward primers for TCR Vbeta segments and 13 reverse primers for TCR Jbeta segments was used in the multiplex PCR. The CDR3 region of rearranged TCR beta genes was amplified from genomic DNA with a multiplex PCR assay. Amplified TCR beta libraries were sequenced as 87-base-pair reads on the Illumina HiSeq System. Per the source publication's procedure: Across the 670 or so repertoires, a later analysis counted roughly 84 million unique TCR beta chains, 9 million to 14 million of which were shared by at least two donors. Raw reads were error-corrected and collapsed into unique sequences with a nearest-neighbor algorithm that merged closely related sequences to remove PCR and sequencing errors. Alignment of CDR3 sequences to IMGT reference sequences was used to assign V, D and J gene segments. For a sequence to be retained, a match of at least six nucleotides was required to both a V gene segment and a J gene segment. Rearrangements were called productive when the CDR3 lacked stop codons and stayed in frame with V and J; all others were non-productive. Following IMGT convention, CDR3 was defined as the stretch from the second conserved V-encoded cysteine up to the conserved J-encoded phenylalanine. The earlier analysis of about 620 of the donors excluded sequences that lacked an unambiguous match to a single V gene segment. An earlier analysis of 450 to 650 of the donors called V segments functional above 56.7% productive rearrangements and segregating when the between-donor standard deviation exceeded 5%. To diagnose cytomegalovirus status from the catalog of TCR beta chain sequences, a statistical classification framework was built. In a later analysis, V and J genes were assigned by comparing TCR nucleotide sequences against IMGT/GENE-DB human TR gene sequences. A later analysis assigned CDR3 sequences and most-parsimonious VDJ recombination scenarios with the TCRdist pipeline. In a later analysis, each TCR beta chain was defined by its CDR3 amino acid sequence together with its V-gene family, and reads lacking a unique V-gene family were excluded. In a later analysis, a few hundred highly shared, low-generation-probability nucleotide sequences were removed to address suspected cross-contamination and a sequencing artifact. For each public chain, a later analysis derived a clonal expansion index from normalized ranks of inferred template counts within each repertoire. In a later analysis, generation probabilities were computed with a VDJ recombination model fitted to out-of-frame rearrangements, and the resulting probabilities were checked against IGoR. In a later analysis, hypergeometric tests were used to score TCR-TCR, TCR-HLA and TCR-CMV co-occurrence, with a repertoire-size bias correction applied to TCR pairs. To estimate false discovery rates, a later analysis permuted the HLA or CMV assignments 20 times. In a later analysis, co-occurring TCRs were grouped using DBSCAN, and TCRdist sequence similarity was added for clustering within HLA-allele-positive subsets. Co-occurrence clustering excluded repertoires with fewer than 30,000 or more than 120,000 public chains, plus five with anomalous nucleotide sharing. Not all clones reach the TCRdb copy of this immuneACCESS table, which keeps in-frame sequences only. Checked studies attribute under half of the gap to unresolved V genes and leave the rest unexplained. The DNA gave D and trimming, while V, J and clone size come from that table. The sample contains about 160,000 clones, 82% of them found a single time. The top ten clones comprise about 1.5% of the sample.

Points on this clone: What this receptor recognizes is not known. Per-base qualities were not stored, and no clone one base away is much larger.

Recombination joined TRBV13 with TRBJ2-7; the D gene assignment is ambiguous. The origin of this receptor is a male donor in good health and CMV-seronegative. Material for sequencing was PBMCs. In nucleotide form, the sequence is TGTGCCAGCAGCTTAGTCCACAAACCCTACGAGCAGTACTTC. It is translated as CASSLVHKPYEQYF.